Following are 27 T cell receptor beta chains from one sample sequenced in a study of vaccination and CD4 T cells after COVID-19. Their cognate antigens are unknown. Sequenced with the Oncomine TCR Beta short-read assay was DNA taken from cultured CD4+ T cells. TCRdb re-called the PCR reads through MiXCR, storing one row per CDR3 protein. The table shows under 20,000 distinct CDR3 sequences, with around 52% occurring only once. Treatment indicated: approximately 9-day PBMC culture with coronavirus spike peptide pools or control peptides (ViraFEST assay). Material for sequencing was CD4+ T cells from blood, cultured in vitro. These TCRs come from a human donor who had recovered from COVID-19.

The chain links TRBV24-1 to TRBJ2-5, with D possibly called TRBD1 or TRBD2 (5 bases each). The CDR3 loop spans 13 amino acids. Trimming cost V 2 bases and J 5 bases, with 8 bases left between them. The V gene's germline CDR1 is KGHDR and CDR2 SFDVKD. The CDR3 sequence is CATSDSWGETQYF. The CDR3, as DNA: TGTGCCACCAGTGATTCGTGGGGGGAGACCCAGTACTTC.

V and J are TRBV27 and TRBJ1-1; no reliable D call. Germline CDR1 MNHEY, CDR2 SMNVEV (reference sequence). The CDR3 consists of 15 residues. V gave up 3 bases and J gave up 1 base, with 12 bases separating them. In DNA, the CDR3 is TGTGCCAGCAGTTTGTACTCAATCCCGAACACTGAAGCTTTCTTT. The encoded protein is CASSLYSIPNTEAFF.

In DNA, the CDR3 is TGTGCCAGCAGTGAATCGCAGGTTCAAGAGACCCAGTACTTC. This sequence encodes CASSESQVQETQYF. The chain combines TRBV25-1 with TRBJ2-5; D ambiguous. Germline CDR1 is MGHDK and CDR2 is SYGVNS. CDR3 size: 14 residues. Trimming shortened V by 1 base and J by 2 bases, and 8 bases separated the two germline ends.

The rearrangement links TRBV24-1 to TRBJ1-2; TRBD1 matches 10 bases. Germline V CDR1 and CDR2: KGHDR, SFDVKD. Unmatched junction bases numbered 14, after V lost 4 bases and J lost 1 base. The CDR3 totals 19 residues. The CDR3 is CATSDLGRDRGNVNYGYTF. The DNA of the CDR3 is TGTGCCACCAGTGACCTCGGAAGGGACAGGGGTAATGTTAACTATGGCTACACCTTC.

Note on this clonotype: One end of the junction does not line up with germline, which may come from a read error. The chain couples TRBV7-2 to TRBJ1-4; D possibly corresponds to TRBD1 (5 bases). The CDR3 spans 13 residues. The germline CDR1 and CDR2 sequences are SGHTA and FQGNSA. The CDR3 loop reads CASSSQGDERLFF. The CDR3, as DNA: TGTGCCAGCAGCTCCCAGGGAGATGAAAGACTGTTTTTT.

The CDR3, as DNA: TGTGCCAGCAGTTATACCGGGAGCGGCGAGCAGTACTTC. Translated, it gives CASSYTGSGEQYF. The chain has TRBV6-5 and TRBJ2-7, with D maybe TRBD2 (6 bases). This CDR3 spans 13 amino acids. V lost 3 bases and J lost 6, with 12 bases in between. Looked up from germline, CDR1 is MNHEY and CDR2 is SVGAGI.

This clonotype was recorded once. V usage is TRBV30 and J usage is TRBJ2-5; D may be TRBD1 or TRBD2 (7 bases each). Per the germline V gene, CDR1 is GTSNPN and CDR2 is SVGIG (reference sequence). Trimming shortened V by 4 bases and J by 5 bases, and 11 bases separated the two germline ends. This CDR3 is 12 amino acids long. For the CDR3, the DNA is TGTGCCTGGAATCAGGGGGGGGAGACCCAGTACTTC. Protein sequence: CAWNQGGETQYF.

This clonotype was seen a handful of times. V is TRBV2 and J is TRBJ2-7; D unclear. CDR3 length: 13 amino acids. Germline V gene sequence: CDR1 SNHLY, CDR2 FYNNEI. V was pared by 3 bases and J by 7 bases, with 13 bases between. In DNA form, the CDR3 reads TGTGCCAGCAGTGATTGGACCGACGGGGAGCAGTACTTC. This sequence encodes CASSDWTDGEQYF.

This rearrangement joins TRBV29-1 to TRBJ1-2; the D is unclear. Germline assignment: CDR1 SQVTM and CDR2 ANQGSEA. V was shortened by 2 bases and J by 4 bases, with 17 bases between the two germline ends. This CDR3 comprises 15 residues. The CDR3 spells CSVEIHISESYGYTF. Written as DNA, the CDR3 is TGCAGCGTTGAAATCCATATATCAGAGAGCTATGGCTACACCTTC.

A few counts support this clonotype. CDR3 loop: CAWSTRIYGYTF. In DNA form, the CDR3 reads TGTGCCTGGAGTACCAGGATATATGGCTACACCTTC. The rearrangement joins TRBV30 to TRBJ1-2; D not certain. Per germline, CDR1 GTSNPN and CDR2 SVGIG (reference sequence). Trimming pared 2 bases from V and 5 bases from J, leaving 9 bases between. This CDR3 has 12 amino acids.

V and J are TRBV27 and TRBJ2-7, with 7 bases matching TRBD2. Germline V gene data show CDR1 as MNHEY and CDR2 as SMNVEV (reference sequence). V lost 4 bases to trimming and J lost 3 bases; unmatched junction nucleotides: 12. This CDR3 has 16 amino acids. The CDR3: CASSSPYDSGNYEQYF. The CDR3 DNA reads as TGTGCCAGCAGTTCCCCTTATGACAGCGGGAACTACGAGCAGTACTTC.

A note on this clonotype: A junction end diverges from the germline sequence, so it may reflect a read error. The V and J genes are TRBV7-7 and TRBJ2-7; the D call may be TRBD1 or TRBD2 (5 bases each). Germline V gives CDR1 SSHAT, CDR2 FNYEAQ (reference sequence). This CDR3 has 13 residues. CDR3 DNA: TGTGCTAGCAGCCGGGGACCTTCCTACGAGCAGTACTTC. It specifies CASSRGPSYEQYF.

The CDR3 bases are TGTGCCAGCAGTCCAGAGGGGACAGGAGATAGCAATCAGCCCCAGCATTTT. Protein sequence: CASSPEGTGDSNQPQHF. The chain employs TRBV27 and TRBJ1-5, with 8 bases lining up with TRBD1. Trimming cost V 5 bases and J 0 bases; bases outside gene matches: 9. This CDR3 comprises 17 residues. Germline lookup yields CDR1 MNHEY and CDR2 SMNVEV (reference sequence).

This clonotype turned up a few times. The genes are TRBV6-2 or TRBV6-3 and TRBJ1-5; a weak D match, TRBD1 (5 bases). The CDR3 contains 12 residues. CDR1 is MNHEY and CDR2 is SVGEGT in the germline V gene. Trimming stripped 10 bases from V and 4 bases from J, with 11 bases between. Here the CDR3 DNA reads TGTGCCACGCGACAGTCAAATCAGCCCCAGCATTTT. It yields the protein CATRQSNQPQHF.

J is TRBJ2-5 and V is TRBV18, with unresolved D. The CDR3 is 13 residues long. V lost 0 bases and J 4 bases, leaving 6 bases between the germline ends. Germline CDR1 is KGHSH and CDR2 is LQKENI. CDR3: CASSPPAVETQYF. CDR3 nucleotides: TGTGCCAGCTCACCACCGGCGGTAGAGACCCAGTACTTC.

The chain employs TRBV6-2 or TRBV6-3 and TRBJ1-5; 10 nucleotides line up with TRBD1. Germline CDR1 reads MNHEY; CDR2 reads SVGEGT. CDR3 length: 16 amino acids. Trimming took 6 bases from V and 2 from J; bases not matched to a gene: 7. This CDR3 reads CASRPLTGGGNQPQHF. CDR3 DNA sequence: TGTGCCAGCAGGCCTTTGACAGGGGGCGGCAATCAGCCCCAGCATTTT.

The chain links TRBV6-1 to TRBJ2-7, with D maybe TRBD2 (6 bases). This CDR3 has 15 residues. CDR1 is MNHNS and CDR2 is SASEGT in the germline V gene. The V gene lost 7 bases and the J gene lost 4 bases, with 20 bases spanning the gap. CDR3 amino acids: CASKEGGVGWYEQYF. In DNA, the CDR3 is TGTGCCAGCAAAGAGGGCGGGGTGGGGTGGTACGAGCAGTACTTC.

This clonotype was detected a few times. The chain employs TRBV7-9 and TRBJ1-1, with D uncertain. V gave up 2 bases and J gave up 1 base, with 5 bases separating them. Germline V gene data show CDR1 as SEHNR and CDR2 as FQNEAQ (reference sequence). This CDR3 has 13 amino acids. The CDR3 is CASSLIQNTEAFF. CDR3 DNA: TGTGCCAGCAGCTTAATTCAGAACACTGAAGCTTTCTTT.

This rearrangement joins TRBV28 to TRBJ1-2, with TRBD1 matching 9 bases. The CDR3 sequence is 17 residues long. V lost 8 bases, J lost 8 bases, and 21 bases stayed unmatched. Germline CDR1 and CDR2: MDHEN and SYDVKM. The CDR3 protein is CASGSVFPGQGGRGYTF. The CDR3 DNA follows: TGTGCCAGCGGGAGTGTTTTTCCGGGACAGGGAGGAAGAGGCTACACCTTC.

Only a few counts were recorded for this clonotype. This chain connects TRBV12-3 or TRBV12-4 to TRBJ1-5; 8 bases are shared with TRBD1. The J segment lost 4 bases and the V segment lost 6 bases, leaving 5 bases of the junction unmatched. The CDR3 contains 14 residues. CDR3 sequence reads: CASSSTGGNQPQHF. The CDR3 region has the DNA TGTGCCAGCAGCTCCACAGGGGGAAATCAGCCCCAGCATTTT.

V and J are TRBV20-1 and TRBJ2-3; the D gene is possibly TRBD1 (5 bases). Per the germline V gene, CDR1 is DFQATT and CDR2 is SNEGSKA (reference sequence). This CDR3 is built from 11 residues. V gave up 5 bases and J gave up 9 bases, with 12 bases separating them. In DNA, the CDR3 is TGCAGTGCTGACAGAGGAAAGACGCAGTATTTT. Translation gives CSADRGKTQYF.

This clonotype was found a few times. The CDR3 loop reads CAWRYGDSSYNSPLHF. The CDR3 DNA follows: TGTGCCTGGAGGTACGGGGATAGCTCCTATAATTCACCCCTCCACTTT. This chain uses TRBV30 with TRBJ1-6; D remains unclear. Trimming pared 3 bases from V and 0 bases from J, leaving 12 bases between. Germline values: CDR1 GTSNPN, CDR2 SVGIG (reference sequence). The CDR3 sequence is 16 residues long.

The chain couples TRBV6-1 to TRBJ1-5; 11 nucleotides agree with TRBD1. J lost 5 bases, V lost 6 bases, and 6 bases had no gene match. The germline V gene has CDR1 MNHNS and CDR2 SASEGT. The CDR3 covers 15 residues. The CDR3 here is CASRTGTGGDQPQHF. CDR3 bases: TGTGCCAGCAGGACCGGGACAGGGGGGGATCAGCCCCAGCATTTT.

The V call is TRBV29-1, the J call TRBJ1-5; TRBD1 might be the D (6 bases). Trimming took 4 bases from V and 5 from J, leaving 9 bases between them. Germline V lookup: CDR1 SQVTM, CDR2 ANQGSEA. CDR3 length equals 12 residues. The CDR3 DNA reads TGCAGCGTTGCGGACAGCGATCAGCCCCAGCATTTT. Its protein product is CSVADSDQPQHF.

In this sample, this clonotype turned up a few times. The chain couples TRBV11-2 to TRBJ1-2; D uncertain. The germline gives CDR1 SGHAT, CDR2 FQNNGV. V was cut by 4 bases and J by 2 bases, with 8 bases left in between. CDR3 length equals 13 residues. The DNA for the CDR3 is TGTGCCAGCAGCTCCTCAAGGAACTATGGCTACACCTTC. Translated: CASSSSRNYGYTF.

This clonotype was detected only a few times. This chain uses TRBV19 with TRBJ1-2; D is perhaps TRBD1 (6 bases). V was shortened by 6 bases and J by 4 bases, with 15 bases between the two germline ends. The germline V gene has CDR1 LNHDA and CDR2 SQIVND (reference sequence). The CDR3 length is 14 residues. The CDR3 sequence is CASRAAGTLYGYTF. Here the CDR3 DNA reads TGTGCCAGTAGGGCAGCCGGGACACTCTATGGCTACACCTTC.

This chain uses TRBV20-1 with TRBJ1-2; D not certain. The CDR3 extends over 10 amino acids. Trimming shortened V by 5 bases and J by 7 bases, and 8 bases separated the two germline ends. CDR1 is DFQATT, CDR2 SNEGSKA, per germline (reference sequence). The CDR3 sequence is CSAPEVGYTF. Here the CDR3 DNA reads TGCAGTGCTCCGGAGGTTGGCTACACCTTC.